Listed below are T cell receptor beta chains from one sample, sequenced in a study of shared clonotypes between healthy human individuals. Only in-frame clones appear in the TCRdb table, and some are missing; sequencing was by immunoSEQ multiplex PCR. The sample carries about 2,500,000 clones, roughly nine tenths recorded once. Material: naive CD4+ T cells sorted from blood. The receptors were sampled from a man between 18 and 35 years old in good health. Each CDR3 is given with its conserved first and last residue. Fields, in order: D gene, CDR3 length, V gene, clone size, J gene, CDR3 protein, CDR3 DNA. D genes are given only for firm matches. Clone size is shown for a subset of rows, as once, few, many or a class of expanded clone.

D: NA; length: 12; V: TRBV5-4; size: NA; J: TRBJ2-7; CDR3: CASSLSSYEQYF; DNA: TGTGCCAGCAGCCTTAGCTCCTACGAGCAGTACTTC
D: NA; length: 15; V: TRBV7-2; size: once; J: TRBJ1-1; CDR3: CASSNYGSEGAEAFF; DNA: TGTGCCAGCAGCAATTATGGGAGCGAAGGTGCTGAAGCTTTCTTT
D: NA; length: 14; V: TRBV25-1; size: NA; J: TRBJ1-2; CDR3: CASSPLRDGYGYTF; DNA: TGTGCCAGCAGTCCTCTCCGGGATGGCTATGGCTACACCTTC
D: TRBD1; length: 16; V: TRBV30; size: NA; J: TRBJ1-4; CDR3: CAWTPPGQGGVEKLFF; DNA: TGTGCCTGGACCCCCCCGGGACAGGGTGGGGTGGAAAAACTGTTTTTT
D: NA; length: 11; V: TRBV7-2; size: once; J: TRBJ2-7; CDR3: CASSRGYEQYF; DNA: TGTGCCAGCAGCCGCGGATACGAGCAGTACTTC
D: TRBD2; length: 17; V: TRBV5-1; size: NA; J: TRBJ2-3; CDR3: CASSLAKLAGDTDTQYF; DNA: TGCGCCAGCAGCTTGGCCAAGTTAGCGGGGGACACAGATACGCAGTATTTT
D: NA; length: 15; V: TRBV28; size: NA; J: TRBJ1-3; CDR3: CASTSGLNSGNTIYF; DNA: TGTGCCAGCACCTCGGGGCTAAACTCTGGAAACACCATATATTTT
D: NA; length: 13; V: TRBV7-2; size: NA; J: TRBJ2-5; CDR3: CASSPMSQETQYF; DNA: TGTGCCAGCAGCCCCATGTCTCAAGAGACCCAGTACTTC
D: NA; length: 13; V: TRBV7-2; size: NA; J: TRBJ1-5; CDR3: CASSLEVPQPQHF; DNA: TGTGCCAGCAGCTTAGAAGTCCCTCAGCCCCAGCATTTT
D: TRBD1; length: 14; V: TRBV27; size: NA; J: TRBJ2-7; CDR3: CASSPETGNYEQYF; DNA: TGTGCCAGCAGTCCTGAGACAGGGAACTACGAGCAGTACTTC
D: TRBD1; length: 15; V: TRBV5-1; size: NA; J: TRBJ2-1; CDR3: CASRSGTGGLNEQFF; DNA: TGCGCCAGCAGGTCCGGGACAGGGGGGCTCAATGAGCAGTTCTTC
D: NA; length: 12; V: TRBV9; size: NA; J: TRBJ2-1; CDR3: CASSVDYDEQFF; DNA: TGTGCCAGCAGCGTAGACTACGACGAGCAGTTCTTC
D: NA; length: 16; V: TRBV4-1; size: NA; J: TRBJ1-5; CDR3: CASSQGIVDSNQPQHF; DNA: TGCGCCAGCAGCCAAGGAATAGTGGATAGCAATCAGCCCCAGCATTTT
D: NA; length: 12; V: TRBV5-1; size: few; J: TRBJ1-6; CDR3: CACRQNDSPLHF; DNA: TGCGCCTGCCGACAGAACGATTCACCCCTCCACTTT
D: NA; length: 14; V: TRBV2; size: NA; J: TRBJ1-5; CDR3: CASSLGASSQPQHF; DNA: TGTGCCAGCAGTCTGGGGGCCTCATCGCAGCCCCAGCATTTT
D: NA; length: 12; V: TRBV6-6; size: NA; J: TRBJ2-3; CDR3: CASSYSGDTQYF; DNA: TGTGCCAGCAGTTACTCGGGTGATACGCAGTATTTT
D: NA; length: 13; V: TRBV27; size: once; J: TRBJ1-1; CDR3: CASSGVMNTEAFF; DNA: TGTGCCAGCAGTGGGGTTATGAACACTGAAGCTTTCTTT
D: TRBD2; length: 13; V: TRBV9; size: NA; J: TRBJ2-2; CDR3: CASSLERGGRLFF; DNA: TGTGCCAGCAGCCTTGAGCGGGGCGGCCGGCTGTTTTTT
D: NA; length: 13; V: TRBV6-5; size: NA; J: TRBJ2-2; CDR3: CASSTLASGELFF; DNA: TGTGCCAGCAGCACACTGGCCAGCGGGGAGCTGTTTTTT
D: NA; length: 12; V: TRBV29-1; size: once; J: TRBJ1-4; CDR3: CSARDIKEKLFF; DNA: TGCAGCGCTCGGGACATTAAGGAAAAACTGTTTTTT
D: NA; length: 12; V: TRBV7-2; size: NA; J: TRBJ2-3; CDR3: CASRGSPDTQYF; DNA: TGTGCCAGCAGGGGGAGCCCAGATACGCAGTATTTT
D: TRBD1; length: 13; V: TRBV6-1; size: NA; J: TRBJ1-3; CDR3: CVATGSSGNTIYF; DNA: TGTGTCGCGACAGGGAGCTCTGGAAACACCATATATTTT
D: TRBD2; length: 14; V: TRBV11-2; size: NA; J: TRBJ2-1; CDR3: CASSLDRTSGEEFF; DNA: TGTGCCAGCAGCTTAGATCGAACTAGCGGAGAGGAGTTCTTC
D: TRBD2; length: 16; V: TRBV6-5; size: NA; J: TRBJ2-5; CDR3: CASSYSLAGGQETQYF; DNA: TGTGCCAGCAGTTACTCGTTAGCGGGGGGGCAGGAGACCCAGTACTTC
D: NA; length: 12; V: TRBV6-1; size: NA; J: TRBJ2-3; CDR3: CASSGSVDTQYF; DNA: TGTGCCAGCAGTGGATCGGTCGATACGCAGTATTTT